This T cell receptor (beta chain) is drawn from a study of identical twins. General observations from the study: For out-of-frame alpha sequences shared by twins, low generation probability was in excess.

TCRdb redid the calling of the 5' RACE reads with MiXCR, one entry per CDR3 protein. This repertoire shows about 720,000 distinct CDR3 sequences, 18% found once; its top ten account for less than 15%. V dropped 1 base and J dropped 1; count of bases not matched to a gene: 3. CDR3 length equals 15 residues. Germline CDR1 and CDR2: MGHRA and YSYEKL. For this clonotype: No antigen is known for it.

In addition, the sample was reused for a study of T cells expressing NK-cell markers.

Sequencing was done on a sample of PBMCs. This TCR was sampled from a woman between 18 and 30 years old in good health. This chain joins TRBV4-1 and TRBJ2-7, with TRBD2 matching over 8 bases. In nucleotides, the CDR3 is TGCGCCAGCAGCCAAGCGGGACTAGTATCCTACGAGCAGTACTTC. This encodes CASSQAGLVSYEQYF.